This T cell receptor (beta chain) was captured in a study of graft-versus-host responses after intestinal transplantation. The wider study: Anti-thymocyte globulin was used for induction in all recipients, who then took tacrolimus and steroids for about 3 years. Points from the study as a whole: Some patients had graft-donor T cell macrochimerism. In their allografts, the ratios of graft-versus-host to host-versus-graft T cell clones were high. Recipient bone marrow held GvH clones, some seen earlier in ileum or blood.

Method: immunoSEQ multiplex PCR; TCRdb's copy keeps in-frame clones and lacks some. The data hold around 21,000 clones, with approximately 33% observed a single time. The researchers put approximately 200,000 CFSE-labeled responder cells into plates with approximately 200,000 irradiated, violet-dye-labeled stimulator cells. Trimming removed 4 bases from V and 0 bases from J; junction bases left unmatched: 5. Germline lookup yields CDR1 MGHRA and CDR2 YSYEKL. The CDR3 runs 15 residues. V gene TRBV4-1 combines with J gene TRBJ2-7, with 8 bases matching TRBD1. The receptor was isolated from a human patient who received an intestinal transplant. This specimen was alloreactive CD8+ T cells from a mixed lymphocyte reaction culture, taken before intestinal transplant. Specified subset: CFSE-low proliferating T cells sorted from roughly six-day pre-transplant mixed lymphocyte reaction (GvH or HvG direction). The CDR3 loop reads CASSLWTGSSYEQYF. CDR3 bases: TGCGCCAGCAGCCTCTGGACAGGGAGCTCCTACGAGCAGTACTTC.